These 31 T cell receptor beta chains were sequenced from one sample in a study of technical replicates of blood from several donors. The table came from immunoSEQ multiplex PCR; TCRdb's copy has only in-frame clones and leaves some out. The sample includes approximately 50,000 clones, 85% to 95% seen only once; the top ten take 0.2% to 0.25%. Sequencing input: T cells isolated from PBMCs. All receptors derive from a human donor in good health.

The genes are TRBV15 and TRBJ2-7; 10 nucleotides match TRBD1. The CDR3 has 13 amino acids. Germline V gives CDR1 LNHNV, CDR2 YYDKDF (reference sequence). V was clipped by 2 bases and J by 6 bases; unmatched bases: 1. CDR3 residues: CATSRRTGGEQYF. The CDR3, as DNA: TGTGCCACCAGCAGAAGGACAGGGGGCGAGCAGTACTTC.

This chain joins TRBV7-9 and TRBJ2-1, with 7 bases fitting TRBD1. This CDR3 is built from 14 residues. Germline CDR1 reads SEHNR; CDR2 reads FQNEAQ (reference sequence). The trim removed 8 bases at V and 4 bases at J, leaving 8 bases unmatched. CDR3 region: CASLRGQNYNEQFF. The CDR3 DNA reads as TGTGCCAGCCTCCGGGGACAGAATTACAATGAGCAGTTCTTC.

The chain's CDR3 is CAISEDRHEAEAFF. CDR3 nucleotides: TGTGCCATCAGTGAGGACCGCCATGAGGCTGAAGCTTTCTTT. The chain carries TRBV10-3 and TRBJ1-1; D remains unclear. Trimming pared 2 bases from V and 6 bases from J, leaving 13 bases between. Germline V gene data show CDR1 as ENHRY and CDR2 as SYGVKD. The CDR3 totals 14 residues.

The chain uses TRBV11-3 and TRBJ1-3; D unclear. Germline V lookup: CDR1 SGHNT, CDR2 YENEEA. This CDR3 is built from 14 residues. The V gene lost 6 bases and the J gene lost 3 bases, with 12 bases spanning the gap. CDR3 nucleotides: TGTGCCAGCAGGCTAAGGCAGGATGGAAACACCATATATTTT. This sequence encodes CASRLRQDGNTIYF.

The chain links TRBV6-5 to TRBJ2-2; D remains unclear. Germline V lookup: CDR1 MNHEY, CDR2 SVGAGI. This CDR3 has 13 residues. Deletions cut 2 bases from V and 5 bases from J, with 6 bases between. This CDR3 is CASSYRLTGELFF. DNA of the CDR3: TGTGCCAGCAGTTACCGGTTAACCGGGGAGCTGTTTTTT.

This clone was seen once. The chain couples TRBV18 to TRBJ2-6; weak D call: TRBD2 (6 bases). Germline values: CDR1 KGHSH, CDR2 LQKENI. Trimming cost V 1 base and J 0 bases, with 13 bases left between them. The CDR3 spans 18 residues. The CDR3 DNA reads TGTGCCAGCTCACCACGGGGGGACGGCAGCTCTGGGGCCAACGTCCTGACTTTC. Translating gives CASSPRGDGSSGANVLTF.

This clone was seen just once. The chain carries TRBV10-3 and TRBJ2-7; 13 bases are a match to TRBD2. The V gene's germline CDR1 is ENHRY and CDR2 SYGVKD. The length of the CDR3 is 13 residues. The V gene end was trimmed by 7 bases and the J gene end by 7 bases; junction bases not matched to a gene: 4. CDR3 sequence (DNA): TGTGCCATCACCCAGACTAGCGGGGGGGAGCAGTACTTC. Translating it yields CAITQTSGGEQYF.

The chain employs TRBV7-8 and TRBJ1-2; D might be TRBD1 (5 bases). Looked up from germline, CDR1 is SGHVS and CDR2 is FQNEAQ. The V gene lost 2 bases and the J gene lost 4 bases, with 5 bases spanning the gap. There are 12 residues in the CDR3. In nucleotides, the CDR3 is TGTGCCAGCAGCTTACAGGGCTATGGCTACACCTTC. It is translated as CASSLQGYGYTF.

The V and J genes are TRBV5-1 and TRBJ2-7, with TRBD1 identical over 8 bases. Trimming took 4 bases from V and 4 from J; bases not matched to a gene: 4. The CDR3 contains 13 residues. Germline lookup yields CDR1 SGHRS and CDR2 YFSETQ. CDR3 sequence: CASSLDRAYEQYF. CDR3 bases: TGCGCCAGCAGCCTGGACAGGGCGTACGAGCAGTACTTC.

V is TRBV5-1 and J is TRBJ2-1, with D uncertain. The CDR3 runs to 14 residues. Trimming shortened V by 1 base and J by 2 bases, and 7 bases separated the two germline ends. CDR1 and CDR2 from the germline V gene are SGHRS and YFSETQ. CDR3 nucleotide sequence: TGCGCCAGCAGCTTGCCGCGTACCTACAATGAGCAGTTCTTC. It is translated as CASSLPRTYNEQFF.

V gene TRBV5-1 combines with J gene TRBJ2-2; D gene uncertain. Germline V gene sequence: CDR1 SGHRS, CDR2 YFSETQ. The CDR3 covers 14 residues. V was pared by 1 base and J by 1 base, with 5 bases between. Written as DNA, the CDR3 is TGCGCCAGCAGCTTGACAAGGAACACCGGGGAGCTGTTTTTT. Translation gives CASSLTRNTGELFF.

The rearrangement links TRBV9 to TRBJ2-3; tentative D call: TRBD2 (5 bases). The germline V gene encodes CDR1 SGDLS and CDR2 YYNGEE. This CDR3 has 13 residues. V was trimmed by 2 bases and J by 5 bases, leaving 9 bases between them. The CDR3 here is CASSVLSGDTQYF. The CDR3 DNA is TGTGCCAGCAGCGTCCTGAGCGGAGATACGCAGTATTTT.

The chain has TRBV9 and TRBJ1-3, with 8 bases aligning to TRBD1. The junction had 5 bases not matched to a gene; V was cut back by 0 bases and J by 6 bases. The CDR3 consists of 15 residues. CDR1 is SGDLS and CDR2 is YYNGEE in the germline V gene. CDR3: CASSVVPGGENTIYF. The DNA for the CDR3 is TGTGCCAGCAGCGTAGTGCCAGGGGGCGAAAACACCATATATTTT.

CDR3: CAISDRDTEAFF. CDR3 coding DNA: TGTGCCATCAGTGACCGGGATACTGAAGCTTTCTTT. This sequence joins TRBV10-3 and TRBJ1-1; D call uncertain. Germline CDR1 ENHRY, CDR2 SYGVKD. Deletions cut 3 bases from V and 5 bases from J, with 7 bases between. This CDR3 region has 12 residues.

The J gene is TRBJ1-4, the V gene TRBV7-6; 8 bases map to TRBD1. CDR3 length equals 19 residues. Germline values: CDR1 SGHVS, CDR2 FNYEAQ. V gave up 5 bases and J gave up 3 bases; unmatched junction bases: 17. The CDR3 protein is CASSTDQGAGGWSNEKLFF. CDR3 sequence (DNA): TGTGCCAGCAGCACGGACCAGGGGGCAGGGGGATGGTCTAATGAAAAACTGTTTTTT.

This clone has only one observation. The gene calls are TRBV5-4 and TRBJ2-5, with D possibly TRBD2 on 6 matching bases. Per the germline V gene, CDR1 is SGHNT and CDR2 is YYREEE (reference sequence). V lost 4 bases, J lost 5 bases, and 15 bases lay in between. The CDR3 loop spans 14 amino acids. The DNA for the CDR3 is TGTGCCAGCAGCCGATACCTGGGGGGTGAGACCCAGTACTTC. Protein: CASSRYLGGETQYF.

The chain couples TRBV11-3 to TRBJ2-7, with 8 positions matching TRBD1. The CDR3 sequence is 17 residues long. The J segment lost 3 bases and the V segment lost 2 bases, leaving 12 bases of the junction unmatched. Germline V lookup: CDR1 SGHNT, CDR2 YENEEA. CDR3 in amino acids: CASSLFLRGQENYEQYF. The CDR3 nucleotides read TGTGCCAGCAGCTTATTTTTGAGGGGACAGGAGAACTACGAGCAGTACTTC.

The gene calls are TRBV18 and TRBJ2-3; the match to TRBD2 covers 9 bases. V gave up 1 base and J gave up 4 bases; unmatched junction bases: 12. Germline-derived CDR1 and CDR2 are KGHSH and LQKENI. This CDR3 has 18 amino acids. The CDR3 is CASSPLAPLSGSADTQYF. CDR3 nucleotides: TGTGCCAGCTCACCACTCGCCCCTCTTAGCGGGAGCGCAGATACGCAGTATTTT.

This clone was seen a single time. The gene calls are TRBV18 and TRBJ1-2; D unresolved. V gave up 3 bases and J gave up 6 bases, with 17 bases separating them. The CDR3 is 15 amino acids. Germline CDR1 KGHSH, CDR2 LQKENI. CDR3 sequence: CASSPSAGTYDGYTF. As DNA, the CDR3 is TGTGCCAGCTCACCGTCAGCGGGAACATACGATGGCTACACCTTC. The full variable domain, its missing parts supplied by reference TRBV18 and TRBJ1-2, is NAGVMQNPRHLVRRRGQEARLRCSPMKGHSHVYWYRQLPEEGLKFMVYLQKENIIDESGMPKERFSAEFPKEGPSILRIQQVVRGDSAAYFCASSPSAGTYDGYTFGSGTRLTVV.

The chain is built from TRBV11-3 and TRBJ1-2; unclear D gene. The V end lost 4 bases, the J end lost 5 bases, and 8 bases lay between the germline ends. This CDR3 has 12 amino acids. Germline V gives CDR1 SGHNT, CDR2 YENEEA. CDR3 sequence (DNA): TGTGCCAGCAGCTCCTCAGAATATGGCTACACCTTC. This gives the protein CASSSSEYGYTF.

This chain joins TRBV5-5 and TRBJ1-3; D may be TRBD1 (5 bases). CDR1 is SGHKS, CDR2 YYEKEE, per germline (reference sequence). This CDR3 spans 15 amino acids. V lost 4 bases, J lost 5 bases, and 16 bases lay in between. CDR3 DNA: TGTGCCAGCAGCCCCTGGGCGGGGACCAGAAACACCATATATTTT. It specifies CASSPWAGTRNTIYF.

CDR3 DNA: TGCGCCAGCAGCTTGGGCGTGGAAGCTTTCTTT. Translated: CASSLGVEAFF. The chain has TRBV5-1 and TRBJ1-1; D gene ambiguous. Germline values: CDR1 SGHRS, CDR2 YFSETQ. The CDR3 has 11 amino acids. V was pared by 0 bases and J by 8 bases, with 5 bases between.

V usage is TRBV11-2 and J usage is TRBJ2-7, with D possibly matching TRBD2 (6 bases). Germline lookup yields CDR1 SGHAT and CDR2 FQNNGV. Trimming removed 5 bases at V and 3 bases at J, with 8 bases between. CDR3 length: 12 residues. Here the CDR3 DNA reads TGTGCCAGCAGCGGGGGGTACTACGAGCAGTACTTC. Translating gives CASSGGYYEQYF.

This chain uses TRBV5-6 with TRBJ1-1, with a possible D match to TRBD1 (5 bases). V was pared by 10 bases and J by 2 bases, with 15 bases between. This CDR3 has 13 residues. Germline V gene sequence: CDR1 SGHDT, CDR2 YYEEEE. The CDR3 is CALKRGANTEAFF. The DNA of the CDR3 is TGTGCCCTAAAACGCGGGGCCAACACTGAAGCTTTCTTT.

The CDR3 spells CASSSNLGTGDGELFF. The CDR3, as DNA: TGTGCCAGCAGTTCTAATCTCGGGACAGGGGACGGGGAGCTGTTTTTT. This rearrangement joins TRBV11-3 to TRBJ2-2, with 10 bases fitting TRBD1. Germline V gives CDR1 SGHNT, CDR2 YENEEA. CDR3 length: 16 amino acids. The ends lost 6 bases at V and 7 bases at J; junction bases unmatched: 11.

This sequence joins TRBV28 and TRBJ1-4, with 7 bases identical to TRBD1. The CDR3 totals 16 residues. Germline trimming cut 2 bases from V and 4 bases from J; bases unmatched to any gene: 7. Germline V gene data show CDR1 as MDHEN and CDR2 as SYDVKM. DNA of the CDR3: TGTGCCAGCAGTTTACACTCGGGACAGCTTAATGAAAAACTGTTTTTT. Translation: CASSLHSGQLNEKLFF.

This clone was counted a single time. This chain joins TRBV5-1 and TRBJ2-3, with TRBD2 matching 8 bases. The CDR3 length is 16 residues. Germline V gives CDR1 SGHRS, CDR2 YFSETQ. The ends lost 1 base at V and 2 bases at J; junction bases unmatched: 6. CDR3 nucleotide sequence: TGCGCCAGCAGCTTGCCGGGGGGGATAAACACAGATACGCAGTATTTT. It is translated as CASSLPGGINTDTQYF. Filled out from reference TRBV5-1 and TRBJ2-3, the complete variable domain reads KAGVTQTPRYLIKTRGQQVTLSCSPISGHRSVSWYQQTPGQGLQFLFEYFSETQRNKGNFPGRFSGRQFSNSRSEMNVSTLELGDSALYLCASSLPGGINTDTQYFGPGTRLTVL.

The chain carries TRBV5-6 and TRBJ1-1; TRBD1 is a possible D gene (5 bases). Trimming shortened V by 1 base and J by 6 bases, and 19 bases separated the two germline ends. From germline, CDR1 is SGHDT and CDR2 YYEEEE. This CDR3 has 16 amino acids. The chain's CDR3 is CASSLQGVRGSSEAFF. DNA of the CDR3: TGTGCCAGCAGCTTGCAGGGTGTTAGGGGTTCGTCTGAAGCTTTCTTT. Based on the CDR3 plus reference TRBV5-6 and TRBJ1-1, the full variable domain is DAGVTQSPTHLIKTRGQQVTLRCSPKSGHDTVSWYQQALGQGPQFIFQYYEEEERQRGNFPDRFSGHQFPNYSSELNVNALLLGDSALYLCASSLQGVRGSSEAFFGQGTRLTVV.

The CDR3 region is CASSLGYQETQYF. For the CDR3, the DNA is TGTGCCAGCAGCTTAGGCTACCAAGAGACCCAGTACTTC. The chain recombines TRBV7-3 with TRBJ2-5; D gene uncertain. Trimming stripped 2 bases from V and 0 bases from J, with 4 bases between. The germline V gene has CDR1 SGHTA and CDR2 FQGTGA. The CDR3 loop spans 13 amino acids.

The rearrangement uses TRBV14 and TRBJ2-2; the D gene is possibly TRBD1 (6 bases). The ends were cut back, 3 bases at V and 7 bases at J, with 18 bases in the middle. Per germline, CDR1 SGHDN and CDR2 FVKESK. CDR3 size: 16 residues. The CDR3 DNA follows: TGTGCCAGCAGCCATCTGAGCCTGGGGGCAGTCGGGGAGCTGTTTTTT. It translates to CASSHLSLGAVGELFF.

Only a few counts were recorded for this clone. The chain links TRBV28 to TRBJ1-2; no clear D gene. V was cut by 9 bases and J by 5 bases, with 16 bases left in between. Germline V gene data show CDR1 as MDHEN and CDR2 as SYDVKM. This CDR3 region has 13 residues. The CDR3 bases are TGTGCCAGTAGAGGTGCCTCTCTTTATGGCTACACCTTC. Translation: CASRGASLYGYTF.